This T cell receptor (beta chain) was sequenced during a study of blood T cell repertoires in COVID-19. Sequencing was performed with immunoSEQ multiplex PCR; in TCRdb, only in-frame clones are kept and a portion is missing. Of approximately 85,000 clones listed, over 85% are singletons. V trimming: 2 bases; J trimming: 6 bases; junction bases outside the gene matches: 8. The CDR3 is 16 residues long. Germline loops: CDR1 SGHDT, CDR2 YYEEEE. Source material: peripheral blood. The source of this sequence is a man in his fifties or sixties with acute or convalescent COVID-19. This chain links TRBV5-6 with TRBJ1-6; 7 bases match TRBD1. CDR3 DNA: TGTGCCAGCAGCTTACTAAGGGGGCCCGGTAATTCACCCCTCCACTTT. Encoded protein: CASSLLRGPGNSPLHF. Full variable domain (missing parts from reference TRBV5-6 and TRBJ1-6): DAGVTQSPTHLIKTRGQQVTLRCSPKSGHDTVSWYQQALGQGPQFIFQYYEEEERQRGNFPDRFSGHQFPNYSSELNVNALLLGDSALYLCASSLLRGPGNSPLHFGNGTRLTVT.